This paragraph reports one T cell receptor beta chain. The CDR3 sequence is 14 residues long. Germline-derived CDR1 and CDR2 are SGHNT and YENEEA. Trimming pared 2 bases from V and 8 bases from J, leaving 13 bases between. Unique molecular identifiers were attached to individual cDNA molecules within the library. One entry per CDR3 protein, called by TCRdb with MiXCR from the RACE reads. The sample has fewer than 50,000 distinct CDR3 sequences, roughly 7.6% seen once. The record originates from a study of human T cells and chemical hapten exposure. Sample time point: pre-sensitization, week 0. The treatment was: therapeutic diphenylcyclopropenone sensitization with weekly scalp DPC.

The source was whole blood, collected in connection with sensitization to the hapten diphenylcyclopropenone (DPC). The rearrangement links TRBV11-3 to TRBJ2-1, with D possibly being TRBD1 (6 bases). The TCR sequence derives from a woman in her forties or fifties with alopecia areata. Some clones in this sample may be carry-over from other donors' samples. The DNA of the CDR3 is TGTGCCAGCAGCTTATCGAGGGGGATCGATGAGCAGTTCTTC. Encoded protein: CASSLSRGIDEQFF.